Listed here are 9 T cell receptor beta chains from one sample, sequenced in a study of T cells in Graves' hyperthyroidism and ophthalmopathy (dated 2019 in TCRdb). Library construction relied on multiplex PCR. Sequencing took place on an Illumina HiSeq 2000. Amplification of TCR beta CDR3 regions was carried out from RNA transcripts. A first-round RT-PCR of the TCR CDR3 used the HTBI primer set with the Qiagen OneStep RT-PCR kit. Clones were called with MiXCR by TCRdb after fastp trimmed the public reads at Q25, and only in-frame beta chains were retained. Rows matching on CDR3 protein sequence are summarized as one entry with the most common DNA and genes. Within this sample are a few hundred thousand distinct CDR3 sequences, with around 15% of them counted one time only. Around 30% of the sample is in the top ten clones. Material for sequencing was blood. The receptors were sampled from a woman in her 50s with Graves' hyperthyroidism that later progressed to Graves' ophthalmopathy.

The chain is built from TRBV11-2 and TRBJ2-7; 9 bases agree with TRBD1. V was pared by 6 bases and J by 6 bases, with 12 bases of the junction left unmatched. CDR1 SGHAT and CDR2 FQNNGV come from the germline V gene. The CDR3 consists of 15 residues. CDR3 loop: CASRVGAGQGREQYF. In nucleotides, the CDR3 is TGTGCCAGCAGAGTGGGGGCCGGACAGGGGCGCGAGCAGTACTTC.

In its sample, this clonotype was seen many times. The chain has TRBV18 and TRBJ1-5, with 8 positions matching TRBD1. Germline CDR1 and CDR2: KGHSH and LQKENI. V shed 2 bases and J 3 bases; nucleotides not matched to a gene: 3. This CDR3 comprises 15 residues. CDR3 DNA sequence: TGTGCCAGCTCACCAGGACAGGGCACCAATCAGCCCCAGCATTTT. It specifies CASSPGQGTNQPQHF.

This clonotype occurred a few times. The chain links TRBV5-1 to TRBJ1-1; possibly TRBD1 for D (5 bases). Germline CDR1 reads SGHRS; CDR2 reads YFSETQ. The CDR3 has 13 amino acids. V gave up 2 bases and J gave up 5 bases, with 10 bases separating them. The CDR3 coding sequence is TGCGCCAGCAGCTTTGAAGGGGTGACTGAAGCTTTCTTT. Its translation: CASSFEGVTEAFF.

This clonotype was recorded a few times. This sequence joins TRBV14 and TRBJ2-7; D is perhaps TRBD1 (7 bases). Per the germline V gene, CDR1 is SGHDN and CDR2 is FVKESK. Trimming took 3 bases from V and 6 from J, leaving 15 bases between them. The CDR3 is made up of 14 amino acids. The CDR3 sequence: CASSQITGEVEQYF. CDR3 nucleotide sequence: TGTGCCAGCAGCCAGATAACAGGGGAGGTCGAGCAGTACTTC.

V usage is TRBV2 and J usage is TRBJ2-7; 12 bases are shared with TRBD1. The V segment lost 0 bases and the J segment 5 bases; nucleotides outside the gene matches: 5. The CDR3 spans 16 residues. CDR1 and CDR2 from the germline V gene are SNHLY and FYNNEI. The CDR3 sequence is CASSEASGTGGDEQYF. The CDR3 DNA reads TGTGCCAGCAGTGAAGCATCGGGGACAGGGGGCGACGAGCAGTACTTC.

There are many counts of this clonotype. The chain has TRBV12-3 or TRBV12-4 and TRBJ2-3; TRBD2 aligns across 8 bases. Trimming at V came to 7 bases and at J to 11 bases, leaving 14 bases not matched to a gene. The CDR3 has 14 residues. Here the CDR3 reads CASTLRREDNEQYF. The CDR3 DNA sequence: TGTGCCAGCACCCTGAGGCGGGAGGACAATGAGCAGTATTTT.

The chain employs TRBV19 and TRBJ2-1; unclear D gene. The V end was cut by 3 bases, the J end by 1 base, with 13 bases between. The CDR3 extends over 16 amino acids. The germline gives CDR1 LNHDA, CDR2 SQIVND (reference sequence). DNA of the CDR3: TGTGCCAGTAGTATGGCGAAGGGCCGGTCCTACAATGAGCAGTTCTTC. Its protein product is CASSMAKGRSYNEQFF.

To note about this clonotype: An end of the junction differs from the germline gene, which may be a read error. The chain is built from TRBV5-1 and TRBJ1-5, with D perhaps TRBD1 (5 bases). The CDR3 is 15 residues long. CDR1 is SGHRS and CDR2 is YFSETQ in the germline V gene. The CDR3 DNA follows: TGTGCCAGCAGTAGGACAAACTTGGGGTCTGAGACCCAGCATTTT. Amino acid sequence: CASSRTNLGSETQHF.

This clonotype has a count of ten or more. J is TRBJ1-1 and V is TRBV28; D is perhaps TRBD1 (6 bases). V lost 1 base and J 10 bases, leaving 16 bases between the germline ends. Germline lookup yields CDR1 MDHEN and CDR2 SYDVKM. The CDR3 has 14 amino acids. CDR3 protein: CASSLSRVPTGAFF. In nucleotides, the CDR3 is TGTGCCAGCAGTTTATCACGGGTCCCGACAGGAGCTTTCTTT. Full variable domain (outside the CDR3, taken from reference TRBV28 and TRBJ1-1): DVKVTQSSRYLVKRTGEKVFLECVQDMDHENMFWYRQDPGLGLRLIYFSYDVKMKEKGDIPEGYSVSREKKERFSLILESASTNQTSMYLCASSLSRVPTGAFFGQGTRLTVV.